The 32 T cell receptor beta chains below were found in one sample sequenced in a study of graft-versus-host responses after intestinal transplantation. Sequenced by immunoSEQ multiplex PCR; TCRdb stores in-frame clones only, minus some. The repertoire holds about 50,000 clones, with about nine tenths as singletons. Their target antigens are unknown. Here the sequenced sample was unstimulated CD4+ T cells sorted from spleen or lymph node cells, taken before transplant. Receptors were obtained from a human donor who was the organ donor for an intestinal transplant.

V and J are TRBV28 and TRBJ1-2, with a weak D call TRBD1 (6 bases). This CDR3 contains 16 residues. The germline V gene encodes CDR1 MDHEN and CDR2 SYDVKM. Trimming removed 7 bases at V and 4 bases at J, with 22 bases between. CDR3 in amino acids: CASTPRVGGGSYGYTF. The CDR3 coding sequence is TGTGCCAGCACTCCCAGGGTTGGGGGCGGAAGCTATGGCTACACCTTC.

This chain connects TRBV20-1 to TRBJ1-2; D ambiguous. The CDR3 is 11 residues long. Trimming shortened V by 0 bases and J by 4 bases, and 3 bases separated the two germline ends. The germline CDR1 and CDR2 sequences are DFQATT and SNEGSKA (reference sequence). CDR3 sequence (DNA): TGCAGTGCTAGAGAGCTCTATGGCTACACCTTC. This sequence encodes CSARELYGYTF.

The rearrangement uses TRBV9 and TRBJ2-7, with 12 positions matching TRBD2. Per the germline V gene, CDR1 is SGDLS and CDR2 is YYNGEE. The V and J ends lost 0 bases and 6 bases, in that order; junction bases with no gene match: 7. This CDR3 spans 16 amino acids. CDR3 in DNA: TGTGCCAGCAGCGTAGCCCGACTAGCGGGAGTAGGCGAGCAGTACTTC. Its protein product is CASSVARLAGVGEQYF.

The chain carries TRBV15 and TRBJ1-5, with 9 bases fitting TRBD1. CDR3 length equals 16 residues. Trimming cost V 2 bases and J 5 bases; bases outside gene matches: 7. The germline V gene has CDR1 LNHNV and CDR2 YYDKDF (reference sequence). CDR3 coding DNA: TGTGCCACCAGCAGAAGCCGGGACAGGGCTGATCAGCCCCAGCATTTT. Its translation is CATSRSRDRADQPQHF.

V gene TRBV28 combines with J gene TRBJ2-7, with no clear D. This CDR3 is built from 12 residues. Trimming removed 3 bases at V and 6 bases at J, with 9 bases between. Per the germline V gene, CDR1 is MDHEN and CDR2 is SYDVKM. The CDR3 coding sequence is TGTGCCAGCAGTTTGAACAGCTTCGAGCAGTACTTC. As protein: CASSLNSFEQYF.

The rearrangement uses TRBV5-4 and TRBJ2-3; 8 bases agree with TRBD2. CDR1 is SGHNT, CDR2 YYREEE, per germline (reference sequence). V shed 0 bases, J shed 2 bases, and the junction held 5 bases outside the gene matches. The CDR3 contains 16 residues. The CDR3 coding sequence is TGTGCCAGCAGCTTGGCCAGCGGGAGAGTCACAGATACGCAGTATTTT. Translating it yields CASSLASGRVTDTQYF.

The chain links TRBV5-1 to TRBJ2-7; no firm D call. Trimming took 3 bases from V and 4 from J, leaving 14 bases between them. Germline V gives CDR1 SGHRS, CDR2 YFSETQ. The CDR3 is 14 amino acids. Written as DNA, the CDR3 is TGCGCCAGCAGCTACGACGTGGGCCCTTACGAGCAGTACTTC. Its protein product is CASSYDVGPYEQYF.

The chain recombines TRBV5-6 with TRBJ1-4; 8 bases agree with TRBD1. The CDR3 has 16 residues. The J segment lost 5 bases and the V segment lost 4 bases, leaving 10 bases of the junction unmatched. Per germline, CDR1 SGHDT and CDR2 YYEEEE. The CDR3: CASSKLLTGENEKLFF. The CDR3 DNA is TGTGCCAGCAGCAAACTACTGACAGGGGAAAATGAAAAACTGTTTTTT.

The CDR3 reads CASSPGQGRGYTF. The DNA for the CDR3 is TGTGCCAGCAGCCCAGGACAGGGAAGGGGCTACACCTTC. The chain links TRBV7-2 to TRBJ1-2, with 8 bases that match TRBD1. Germline V gene sequence: CDR1 SGHTA, CDR2 FQGNSA. V shed 5 bases and J 8 bases; nucleotides not matched to a gene: 7. The CDR3 runs to 13 residues.

The gene calls are TRBV28 and TRBJ2-4; the D gene is possibly TRBD1 (6 bases). This CDR3 has 15 residues. Trimming removed 6 bases from V and 6 bases from J, with 18 bases in between. CDR1 and CDR2 (germline): MDHEN, SYDVKM. In nucleotides, the CDR3 is TGTGCCAGCAGGGACAGCTCCCTTGAAGGAAACATTCAGTACTTC. As protein: CASRDSSLEGNIQYF.

The chain carries TRBV7-2 and TRBJ2-7; TRBD2 matches 7 bases. CDR1 SGHTA and CDR2 FQGNSA come from the germline V gene. V lost 1 base, J lost 1 base, and 4 bases stayed unmatched. This CDR3 comprises 15 residues. The CDR3 is CASSLGGSLSYEQYF. In DNA, the CDR3 is TGTGCCAGCAGCTTAGGCGGGAGTCTATCCTACGAGCAGTACTTC.

This sequence joins TRBV4-1 and TRBJ2-7; 16 nucleotides align to TRBD2. V lost 1 base, J lost 0 bases, and 9 bases stayed unmatched. In germline, CDR1 is MGHRA, CDR2 YSYEKL. The CDR3 totals 20 residues. CDR3 residues: CASSQVGLAGGPVSSYEQYF. In nucleotides, the CDR3 is TGCGCCAGCAGCCAAGTGGGACTAGCGGGAGGGCCTGTTAGCTCCTACGAGCAGTACTTC.

The chain links TRBV19 to TRBJ2-3; D gene unclear. The CDR3 has 13 residues. V lost 0 bases, J lost 6 bases, and 7 bases lay in between. CDR1 is LNHDA, CDR2 SQIVND, per germline (reference sequence). The CDR3 sequence is CASSIDRLDTQYF. The CDR3 DNA follows: TGTGCCAGTAGTATAGATCGTCTGGATACGCAGTATTTT. Supplemented by reference TRBV19 and TRBJ2-3, the full variable domain reads DGGITQSPKYLFRKEGQNVTLSCEQNLNHDAMYWYRQDPGQGLRLIYYSQIVNDFQKGDIAEGYSVSREKKESFPLTVTSAQKNPTAFYLCASSIDRLDTQYFGPGTRLTVL.

The V call is TRBV19, the J call TRBJ1-4, with D unclear. With 3 bases removed from V and 1 base from J, the gap between germline ends came to 6 bases. Per germline, CDR1 LNHDA and CDR2 SQIVND (reference sequence). This CDR3 is 14 amino acids long. This CDR3 is CASSIGGTNEKLFF. As DNA, the CDR3 is TGTGCCAGTAGTATTGGCGGAACTAATGAAAAACTGTTTTTT.

The chain uses TRBV2 and TRBJ2-7; D gene unclear. V dropped 6 bases and J dropped 2 bases, with 8 bases sitting between them. The length of the CDR3 is 12 residues. Germline V gives CDR1 SNHLY, CDR2 FYNNEI. CDR3 protein: CASRTTAYEQYF. CDR3 in DNA: TGTGCCAGCAGGACGACGGCCTACGAGCAGTACTTC.

CDR3 amino acids: CASSRLDRAYEQYF. CDR3 in DNA: TGTGCCAGTAGTCGACTCGACAGGGCCTACGAGCAGTACTTC. V is TRBV19 and J is TRBJ2-7; 7 bases are shared with TRBD1. There are 14 residues in the CDR3. Looked up from germline, CDR1 is LNHDA and CDR2 is SQIVND (reference sequence). The ends lost 5 bases at V and 2 bases at J; junction bases unmatched: 6.

The rearrangement links TRBV29-1 to TRBJ1-3; weak D call: TRBD1 (5 bases). Per germline, CDR1 SQVTM and CDR2 ANQGSEA. The CDR3 contains 17 residues. V was clipped by 4 bases and J by 2 bases, with 21 bases between them. CDR3 region: CSVAGQEGNLAGNTIYF. For the CDR3, the DNA is TGCAGCGTTGCTGGACAAGAGGGAAATCTGGCTGGAAACACCATATATTTT.

With regard to this clone: Other DNA sequences of this sample code for an identical CDR3. The V gene is TRBV5-4, the J gene TRBJ1-6; tentative D call: TRBD1 (6 bases). Looked up from germline, CDR1 is SGHNT and CDR2 is YYREEE (reference sequence). V was cut by 8 bases and J by 8 bases, with 23 bases left in between. The length of the CDR3 is 16 residues. CDR3: CASSRSGQQRDSPLHF. The CDR3 DNA reads TGTGCCAGTAGCAGAAGCGGACAGCAACGGGATTCACCCCTCCACTTT.

The chain couples TRBV28 to TRBJ1-2; D gene ambiguous. Germline-derived CDR1 and CDR2 are MDHEN and SYDVKM. The CDR3 covers 11 residues. The V and J ends lost 1 base and 3 bases respectively, with 0 bases between them. The CDR3 DNA reads as TGTGCCAGCAGTTTATACTATGGCTACACCTTC. Protein: CASSLYYGYTF.

This chain connects TRBV30 to TRBJ2-1; D gene ambiguous. The V end lost 4 bases, the J end lost 8 bases, and 9 bases lay between the germline ends. The CDR3 is made up of 11 amino acids. Germline assignment: CDR1 GTSNPN and CDR2 SVGIG (reference sequence). CDR3 residues: CAWKQMDEQFF. The CDR3 bases are TGTGCCTGGAAACAGATGGATGAGCAGTTCTTC. The full variable domain, rest sourced from reference TRBV30 and TRBJ2-1, is SQTIHQWPATLVQPVGSPLSLECTVEGTSNPNLYWYRQAAGRGLQLLFYSVGIGQISSEVPQNLSASRPQDRQFILSSKKLLLSDSGFYLCAWKQMDEQFFGPGTRLTVL.

This rearrangement joins TRBV9 to TRBJ2-5, with TRBD1 identical over 9 bases. Trimming at V came to 3 bases and at J to 5 bases, leaving 5 bases not matched to a gene. Germline-derived CDR1 and CDR2 are SGDLS and YYNGEE. The CDR3 is made up of 14 amino acids. The CDR3 DNA sequence: TGTGCCAGCAGCGCCGACAGGGGGGGGGAGACCCAGTACTTC. Protein sequence: CASSADRGGETQYF.

This clone was observed once. V is TRBV6-4 and J is TRBJ2-3; D call uncertain. Germline V CDR1 and CDR2: MRHNA, SNTAGT. The V gene lost 4 bases and the J gene lost 2 bases, with 7 bases spanning the gap. The CDR3 has 13 amino acids. The CDR3 sequence is CASSGLPTDTQYF. The CDR3 DNA sequence: TGTGCCAGCAGTGGTCTTCCCACAGATACGCAGTATTTT.

The chain recombines TRBV6-6 with TRBJ1-1, with D possibly TRBD1 on 5 matching bases. Germline CDR1 reads MNHNY; CDR2 reads SVGAGI (reference sequence). Trimming stripped 9 bases from V and 10 bases from J, with 24 bases between. This CDR3 comprises 14 residues. The CDR3 reads CASYPRQSWFLAFF. DNA of the CDR3: TGTGCCAGTTACCCTCGACAGTCCTGGTTTTTAGCTTTCTTT.

CDR3 region: CASSNRIGAQPQHF. The CDR3 DNA sequence: TGTGCCAGCAGTAACAGGATTGGGGCGCAGCCCCAGCATTTT. The chain has TRBV6-1 and TRBJ1-5, with D maybe TRBD1 (5 bases). CDR1 MNHNS and CDR2 SASEGT come from the germline V gene. V shed 5 bases and J shed 7 bases, with 15 bases lying between them. The CDR3 is 14 residues long.

This clone was seen once. The J gene is TRBJ1-2, the V gene TRBV6-5; 7 bases map to TRBD1. The CDR3 sequence is 14 residues long. V shed 7 bases and J 6 bases; nucleotides not matched to a gene: 11. CDR1 and CDR2 (germline): MNHEY, SVGAGI. The CDR3 loop reads CASKALTGPHGYTF. CDR3 nucleotides: TGTGCCAGCAAGGCCCTGACAGGGCCTCATGGCTACACCTTC.

The rearrangement joins TRBV28 to TRBJ1-2, with D perhaps matching TRBD1 (5 bases). Trimming left V 7 bases short and J 0 bases short, with 18 bases between. Germline values: CDR1 MDHEN, CDR2 SYDVKM. The CDR3 covers 16 residues. The CDR3 DNA is TGTGCCAGCACTCAATTAGGGGTCTCAGCTAACTATGGCTACACCTTC. Encoded protein: CASTQLGVSANYGYTF.

This chain uses TRBV18 with TRBJ1-3, with D possibly being TRBD1 (6 bases). This CDR3 has 15 residues. Trimming took 0 bases from V and 3 from J, leaving 9 bases between them. From germline, CDR1 is KGHSH and CDR2 LQKENI. CDR3 nucleotide sequence: TGTGCCAGCTCACCACCGGGGGGGCATGGAAACACCATATATTTT. Translation: CASSPPGGHGNTIYF.

The rearrangement links TRBV13 to TRBJ2-1; perhaps TRBD2 as D (6 bases). CDR1 is PRHDT, CDR2 FYEKMQ, per germline (reference sequence). The CDR3 extends over 15 amino acids. The V end was cut by 5 bases, the J end by 5 bases, with 16 bases between. This CDR3 reads CASSRRAGMDNEQFF. CDR3 sequence (DNA): TGTGCCAGCAGCCGTAGAGCGGGCATGGACAATGAGCAGTTCTTC.

The chain combines TRBV18 with TRBJ2-7, with no clear D. This CDR3 is 14 amino acids long. V lost 0 bases and J 7 bases, leaving 13 bases between the germline ends. In germline, CDR1 is KGHSH, CDR2 LQKENI. The CDR3 nucleotides read TGTGCCAGCTCACCACCTTCGGGCATGACGGAGCAGTACTTC. Protein: CASSPPSGMTEQYF. The whole variable domain, remainder taken from reference TRBV18 and TRBJ2-7, is NAGVMQNPRHLVRRRGQEARLRCSPMKGHSHVYWYRQLPEEGLKFMVYLQKENIIDESGMPKERFSAEFPKEGPSILRIQQVVRGDSAAYFCASSPPSGMTEQYFGPGTRLTVT.

This clone was recorded once. The chain carries TRBV7-9 and TRBJ2-3, with D perhaps matching TRBD1 (5 bases). Germline CDR1 is SEHNR and CDR2 is FQNEAQ (reference sequence). The V and J ends lost 5 bases and 0 bases respectively, with 21 bases between them. The length of the CDR3 is 18 residues. The CDR3 coding sequence is TGTGCCAGCAGCGGAAGGGGCGTTTGGAACAGTAGCACAGATACGCAGTATTTT. This sequence encodes CASSGRGVWNSSTDTQYF. Together with reference TRBV7-9 and TRBJ2-3, the CDR3 gives the full variable domain: DTGVSQNPRHKITKRGQNVTFRCDPISEHNRLYWYRQTLGQGPEFLTYFQNEAQLEKSRLLSDRFSAERPKGSFSTLEIQRTEQGDSAMYLCASSGRGVWNSSTDTQYFGPGTRLTVL.

The rearrangement uses TRBV25-1 and TRBJ1-6; D remains ambiguous. Looked up from germline, CDR1 is MGHDK and CDR2 is SYGVNS. This CDR3 is 14 amino acids long. The V end lost 4 bases, the J end lost 9 bases, and 13 bases lay between the germline ends. This CDR3 reads CASSVRERGSPLHF. CDR3 nucleotides: TGTGCCAGCAGTGTTAGGGAACGGGGTTCACCCCTCCACTTT.

The V gene is TRBV28, the J gene TRBJ2-5; TRBD2 matches at 13 bases. This CDR3 is 18 amino acids long. J gave up 0 bases and V 2 bases, and 6 bases lay outside the gene matches. Germline CDR1 and CDR2: MDHEN and SYDVKM. In DNA, the CDR3 is TGTGCCAGCAGTTTAAAACTAGCGGGAGGGCGGTACCAAGAGACCCAGTACTTC. This gives the protein CASSLKLAGGRYQETQYF.